This T cell receptor (beta chain) emerged from a study of T cells in localized non-small cell lung cancer. Clones were sequenced by immunoSEQ multiplex PCR, and TCRdb holds only the in-frame ones, with some missing. The data contain about 4,800 clones, roughly 52% of them singletons. The length of the CDR3 is 13 residues. Notes on this clone: Its specificity is not known.

Findings and limits, study-wide: Adjacent lung exhibited a median of 57 among the 100 most abundant tumor clones. Maximal T cell clonality occurred in uninvolved adjacent lung, with tumor ranking below it. Only one tumor region was sequenced, so heterogeneity remains possible.

Specimen: lymph node tissue, collected before any cancer treatment. The V and J genes are TRBV1 and TRBJ2-1. TRBV1 is a pseudogene. The source is a male donor aged 60 or over with stage I squamous cell lung carcinoma. CDR3: CASSRGLVNEQFF. In DNA, the CDR3 is TGCGCCAGCAGCCGGGGATTAGTCAATGAGCAGTTCTTC.